These 30 T cell receptor beta chains came from one sample sequenced in a study of blood T cell repertoires in COVID-19. TCRdb's copy holds only in-frame clones and misses some; the assay was immunoSEQ multiplex PCR. The table has about 140,000 clones, under 90% seen once. Source material: peripheral blood. The receptors were gathered from a woman of 80 years or more in a cohort sampled during active or convalescent COVID-19.

The genes are TRBV4-2 and TRBJ2-3; TRBD2 might be the D (6 bases). The CDR3 has 21 amino acids. V was shortened by 1 base and J by 4 bases, with 30 bases between the two germline ends. CDR1 is LGHNA and CDR2 is YNFKEQ in the germline V gene. The CDR3 region is CASSQGLRRVRGLIVADTQYF. CDR3 nucleotide sequence: TGTGCCAGCAGCCAAGGTCTAAGACGGGTGCGGGGTCTGATAGTCGCAGATACGCAGTATTTT.

The J gene is TRBJ2-2, the V gene TRBV5-1, with unresolved D. Germline loops: CDR1 SGHRS, CDR2 YFSETQ. The CDR3 extends over 14 amino acids. V gave up 4 bases and J gave up 5 bases, with 12 bases separating them. Here the CDR3 DNA reads TGCGCCAGCAGCCAACACCGAGGTACCGGGGAGCTGTTTTTT. Translation: CASSQHRGTGELFF.

V and J are TRBV19 and TRBJ1-2; 11 nucleotides match TRBD1. The V gene end was trimmed by 6 bases and the J gene end by 7 bases; junction bases not matched to a gene: 7. The CDR3 has 14 amino acids. The germline CDR1 and CDR2 sequences are LNHDA and SQIVND (reference sequence). CDR3 region: CASRRGQGAGGYTF. The CDR3 DNA is TGTGCCAGTAGACGTGGACAGGGGGCGGGTGGCTACACCTTC.

The chain employs TRBV2 and TRBJ1-4; 8 bases are shared with TRBD1. Germline CDR1 reads SNHLY; CDR2 reads FYNNEI. J was trimmed by 7 bases and V by 6 bases; bases with no gene match: 10. This CDR3 has 15 amino acids. The CDR3 reads CASRGRDRGGEKLFF. In DNA form, the CDR3 reads TGTGCCAGCAGGGGAAGAGACAGGGGAGGTGAAAAACTGTTTTTT.

This clone was seen more than once but under ten times. The chain couples TRBV5-4 to TRBJ1-2, with 8 bases identical to TRBD1. Germline V gene sequence: CDR1 SGHNT, CDR2 YYREEE (reference sequence). V shed 0 bases, J shed 3 bases, and the junction held 10 bases outside the gene matches. CDR3 length equals 17 residues. CDR3 coding DNA: TGTGCCAGCAGCTTGGCTCTACGGACAGGGAATTACTATGGCTACACCTTC. Translation: CASSLALRTGNYYGYTF. Looking up the rest from reference TRBV5-4 and TRBJ1-2 gives the full variable domain: ETGVTQSPTHLIKTRGQQVTLRCSSQSGHNTVSWYQQALGQGPQFIFQYYREEENGRGNFPPRFSGLQFPNYSSELNVNALELDDSALYLCASSLALRTGNYYGYTFGSGTRLTVV.

The genes are TRBV28 and TRBJ1-6, with TRBD1 identical over 7 bases. V lost 6 bases to trimming and J lost 0 bases; unmatched junction nucleotides: 5. CDR1 and CDR2 (germline): MDHEN, SYDVKM. CDR3 size: 16 residues. The CDR3 sequence is CASRTSGGSYNSPLHF. DNA of the CDR3: TGTGCCAGCAGAACATCAGGGGGCTCCTATAATTCACCCCTCCACTTT.

This sequence joins TRBV2 and TRBJ2-1, with 8 bases fitting TRBD2. This CDR3 has 13 residues. Germline lookup yields CDR1 SNHLY and CDR2 FYNNEI. V lost 8 bases to trimming and J lost 6 bases; unmatched junction nucleotides: 6. The CDR3 DNA reads as TGTGCCAGCCGGGGGGGGTCCGGCAATGAGCAGTTCTTC. Its protein is CASRGGSGNEQFF.

This clone was counted a single time. The genes are TRBV11-2 and TRBJ1-1; D remains ambiguous. The germline V and J ends were trimmed by 5 bases and 4 bases, with 17 bases remaining between them. The germline V gene has CDR1 SGHAT and CDR2 FQNNGV. This CDR3 comprises 15 residues. The CDR3 is CASSPYGGERTEAFF. In DNA, the CDR3 is TGTGCCAGCAGCCCGTATGGCGGGGAGCGCACTGAAGCTTTCTTT.

The J gene is TRBJ2-1, the V gene TRBV11-2; a weak D match, TRBD2 (6 bases). Between the trimmed V and J ends, which lost 1 base and 9 bases, there was a span of 16 bases. This CDR3 is built from 15 residues. The germline V gene has CDR1 SGHAT and CDR2 FQNNGV. This CDR3 reads CASSLVAGMGLEQFF. The DNA of the CDR3 is TGTGCCAGCAGCTTAGTGGCGGGGATGGGCCTTGAGCAGTTCTTC.

In its sample, this clone was seen once. This rearrangement joins TRBV19 to TRBJ1-4; 7 positions match TRBD1. The germline V gene has CDR1 LNHDA and CDR2 SQIVND (reference sequence). V trimming: 7 bases; J trimming: 8 bases; junction bases outside the gene matches: 4. There are 12 residues in the CDR3. The CDR3 region has the DNA TGTGCCAGTAACGACAGGGCGGAAAAACTGTTTTTT. This sequence encodes CASNDRAEKLFF.

Remarks on this clone: At one end, the junction sequence differs from germline, possibly due to a read error. J is TRBJ1-2 and V is TRBV5-1; 11 nucleotides match TRBD1. The CDR3 has 12 amino acids. Germline V gene sequence: CDR1 SGHRS, CDR2 YFSETQ. DNA for the CDR3: TGCGCCAGCAGCCTGGGGACAGGGGGACCTAACTTC. Protein sequence: CASSLGTGGPNF.

This clone was counted between two and nine times. This sequence joins TRBV11-2 and TRBJ1-2; 8 nucleotides match TRBD1. The trim removed 0 bases at V and 13 bases at J, leaving 10 bases unmatched. CDR3 length: 14 amino acids. Germline CDR1 and CDR2: SGHAT and FQNNGV. The CDR3 here is CASSLDTMQGASTF. The CDR3 region has the DNA TGTGCCAGCAGCTTAGATACAATGCAGGGGGCCAGCACCTTC.

The chain couples TRBV11-2 to TRBJ2-5; the match to TRBD1 covers 7 bases. Germline CDR1 and CDR2: SGHAT and FQNNGV. The J segment lost 2 bases and the V segment lost 4 bases, leaving 10 bases of the junction unmatched. This CDR3 is 16 amino acids long. CDR3 coding DNA: TGTGCCAGCAGCTCACTAAGGGGACAGAATCAAGAGACCCAGTACTTC. Translation: CASSSLRGQNQETQYF.

This chain uses TRBV18 with TRBJ1-2; D not certain. CDR1 is KGHSH, CDR2 LQKENI, per germline. V was pared by 2 bases and J by 2 bases, with 9 bases between. The length of the CDR3 is 14 residues. CDR3 amino acids: CASSPGPVNYGYTF. Written as DNA, the CDR3 is TGTGCCAGCTCACCAGGCCCCGTGAACTATGGCTACACCTTC.

The rearrangement links TRBV3-1 (or the pseudogene TRBV3-2) to TRBJ2-7; 7 bases are a match to TRBD1. Germline trimming cut 3 bases from V and 6 bases from J; bases unmatched to any gene: 2. Germline CDR1 and CDR2: LGHDT and YNNKEL (reference sequence). This CDR3 spans 12 amino acids. The CDR3 DNA reads TGTGCCAGCAGCCAGACAGGGTCCGAGCAGTACGTC. This sequence encodes CASSQTGSEQYV.

V is TRBV5-1 and J is TRBJ2-1; 10 bases are a match to TRBD2. Per germline, CDR1 SGHRS and CDR2 YFSETQ. Trimming removed 2 bases from V and 4 bases from J; junction bases left unmatched: 3. The CDR3 is 15 amino acids. This CDR3 reads CASSFVAGGYNEQFF. The DNA for the CDR3 is TGCGCCAGCAGCTTTGTAGCGGGGGGTTACAATGAGCAGTTCTTC. Full variable domain (outside the CDR3, taken from reference TRBV5-1 and TRBJ2-1): KAGVTQTPRYLIKTRGQQVTLSCSPISGHRSVSWYQQTPGQGLQFLFEYFSETQRNKGNFPGRFSGRQFSNSRSEMNVSTLELGDSALYLCASSFVAGGYNEQFFGPGTRLTVL.

By share, this clone counts as medium-sized. This chain connects TRBV24-1 to TRBJ2-5, with no clear D. The V end was cut by 2 bases, the J end by 2 bases, with 5 bases between. The CDR3 loop spans 13 amino acids. Germline V gene sequence: CDR1 KGHDR, CDR2 SFDVKD. This CDR3 is CATSDWQQETQYF. The CDR3 bases are TGTGCCACCAGTGATTGGCAGCAAGAGACCCAGTACTTC.

The chain is built from TRBV7-2 and TRBJ2-4; 12 positions agree with TRBD1. V lost 8 bases, J lost 9 bases, and 8 bases stayed unmatched. Per the germline V gene, CDR1 is SGHTA and CDR2 is FQGNSA. The length of the CDR3 is 14 residues. CDR3 in amino acids: CASATGTGGGIQYF. CDR3 in DNA: TGTGCCAGCGCCACCGGGACAGGGGGCGGCATTCAGTACTTC.

The V and J genes are TRBV18 and TRBJ1-2, with a tentative D call TRBD1 (5 bases). The CDR3 is 16 amino acids. The germline V gene has CDR1 KGHSH and CDR2 LQKENI. Trimming removed 3 bases from V and 2 bases from J, with 16 bases in between. The DNA of the CDR3 is TGTGCCAGCTCACCCTCATCGATCAGGGCCAACTATGGCTACACCTTC. It codes for CASSPSSIRANYGYTF.

CDR3 sequence: CASNAGYSNQPQHF. The CDR3 DNA sequence: TGTGCCAGTAACGCAGGTTATAGCAATCAGCCCCAGCATTTT. The chain couples TRBV19 to TRBJ1-5; D is uncertain. The CDR3 covers 14 residues. Deletions cut 7 bases from V and 0 bases from J, with 10 bases between. CDR1 is LNHDA and CDR2 is SQIVND in the germline V gene (reference sequence).

The chain recombines TRBV2 with TRBJ2-5; possible D gene TRBD2, 6 bases. Per the germline V gene, CDR1 is SNHLY and CDR2 is FYNNEI. V was cut by 5 bases and J by 5 bases, with 12 bases left in between. The CDR3 is 13 residues long. CDR3 region: CASSLGLGETQYF. The CDR3 DNA reads as TGTGCCAGCAGTCTGGGACTTGGGGAGACCCAGTACTTC.

The V and J genes are TRBV28 and TRBJ1-5; a possible D gene is TRBD1 (5 bases). The CDR3 extends over 15 amino acids. Germline CDR1 is MDHEN and CDR2 is SYDVKM. Trimming took 7 bases from V and 5 from J, leaving 18 bases between them. As DNA, the CDR3 is TGTGCCAGCACCAAACAGTTCTGGGGCCATCAGCCCCAGCATTTT. This translates into CASTKQFWGHQPQHF.

The chain employs TRBV6-5 and TRBJ1-6; the match to TRBD1 covers 7 bases. J was trimmed by 3 bases and V by 7 bases; bases with no gene match: 6. Germline V gene sequence: CDR1 MNHEY, CDR2 SVGAGI. This CDR3 is 15 amino acids long. CDR3 bases: TGTGCCAGCAACCCGGGACAGATCTATAATTCACCCCTCCACTTT. Amino acid sequence: CASNPGQIYNSPLHF.

The chain couples TRBV4-2 to TRBJ1-5, with a possible D match to TRBD1 (6 bases). The CDR3 has 15 residues. V was trimmed by 2 bases and J by 5 bases, leaving 13 bases between them. Looked up from germline, CDR1 is LGHNA and CDR2 is YNFKEQ. CDR3 nucleotide sequence: TGTGCCAGCAGCCAAATTACCGGGGGGCATCAGCCCCAGCATTTT. Translating it yields CASSQITGGHQPQHF.

The chain joins TRBV6-2 or TRBV6-3 to TRBJ1-2; 7 bases map to TRBD1. Germline loops: CDR1 MNHEY, CDR2 SVGEGT. Trimming took 6 bases from V and 4 from J; bases not matched to a gene: 11. The CDR3 extends over 15 amino acids. In nucleotides, the CDR3 is TGTGCCAGCAGCCCCAGGCCCGGACAGGTCTATGGCTACACCTTC. Translated, it gives CASSPRPGQVYGYTF.

The table lists this clone with a count of one. This chain connects TRBV14 to TRBJ2-7; 8 positions match TRBD2. The germline V gene has CDR1 SGHDN and CDR2 FVKESK. V dropped 3 bases and J dropped 3; count of bases not matched to a gene: 13. The CDR3 covers 17 residues. The CDR3 is CASSQPGGRPLLYEQYV. The CDR3 nucleotides are TGTGCCAGCAGCCAGCCGGGGGGGCGACCCCTTCTCTACGAGCAGTACGTC.

V gene TRBV4-3 combines with J gene TRBJ1-1; no definite D call. This CDR3 has 16 amino acids. The germline gives CDR1 LGHNA, CDR2 YSLEER. The V gene lost 0 bases and the J gene lost 5 bases, with 16 bases spanning the gap. The CDR3 sequence: CASSQDLFEGSTEAFF. In DNA, the CDR3 is TGCGCCAGCAGCCAAGATCTGTTTGAGGGTTCAACTGAAGCTTTCTTT.

The chain couples TRBV5-1 to TRBJ2-5, with D uncertain. The CDR3 contains 15 residues. The V and J ends lost 0 bases and 5 bases respectively, with 14 bases between them. Germline CDR1 and CDR2: SGHRS and YFSETQ. The CDR3, as DNA: TGCGCCAGCAGCTTGGCTGCATTCGGTGTGGAGACCCAGTACTTC. It is translated as CASSLAAFGVETQYF.

The sample holds one count of this clone. V and J are TRBV9 and TRBJ1-2, with a weak D call TRBD1 (6 bases). Per the germline V gene, CDR1 is SGDLS and CDR2 is YYNGEE. The CDR3 contains 14 residues. V was trimmed by 4 bases and J by 6 bases, leaving 16 bases between them. In DNA form, the CDR3 reads TGTGCCAGCAGCTTCTCGGGGCAGGGGAATGGCTACACCTTC. Its protein is CASSFSGQGNGYTF.

The J gene is TRBJ2-2, the V gene TRBV5-6; 9 bases match TRBD1. The CDR3 is 15 amino acids. The germline gives CDR1 SGHDT, CDR2 YYEEEE. V was pared by 0 bases and J by 4 bases, with 1 base of the junction left unmatched. The DNA for the CDR3 is TGTGCCAGCAGCTTGGTGGACAGGGGCACCGGGGAGCTGTTTTTT. It is translated as CASSLVDRGTGELFF.